The 14 T cell receptor beta chains in this list originate from one sample, sequenced in a study of blood T cell repertoires in COVID-19. Sequenced by immunoSEQ multiplex PCR; TCRdb stores in-frame clones only, minus some. The sample consists of roughly 280,000 clones, approximately 86% of them appearing once. Sequencing input: peripheral blood. The receptors derive from a young man with active or convalescent COVID-19.

The gene calls are TRBV19 and TRBJ1-1, with 9 nucleotides matching TRBD1. The ends lost 4 bases at V and 5 bases at J; junction bases unmatched: 14. CDR3 length: 17 amino acids. The germline V gene encodes CDR1 LNHDA and CDR2 SQIVND (reference sequence). CDR3 coding DNA: TGTGCCAGTAGTACAGGTCCCGGGACAGGGAGGTGGACTGAAGCTTTCTTT. This gives the protein CASSTGPGTGRWTEAFF.

In its sample, this clone was seen once. The V and J genes are TRBV28 and TRBJ2-2, with D perhaps matching TRBD1 (5 bases). Germline CDR1 reads MDHEN; CDR2 reads SYDVKM. Deletions cut 8 bases from V and 2 bases from J, with 12 bases between. The CDR3 totals 14 residues. The CDR3 bases are TGTGCCAGCCACGCCAGGGTCAACACCGGGGAGCTGTTTTTT. Translated: CASHARVNTGELFF.

This chain joins TRBV6-5 and TRBJ2-3, with a possible D match to TRBD2 (7 bases). Deletions cut 7 bases from V and 3 bases from J, with 17 bases between. Germline CDR1 reads MNHEY; CDR2 reads SVGAGI. This CDR3 spans 15 amino acids. The CDR3 DNA reads as TGTGCCAGCAACCGGGGGGCTGGTAGTACAGATACGCAGTATTTT. The encoded protein is CASNRGAGSTDTQYF.

This sequence joins TRBV6-5 and TRBJ2-1, with D possibly matching TRBD2 (5 bases). Germline-derived CDR1 and CDR2 are MNHEY and SVGAGI. This CDR3 contains 14 residues. V was cut by 4 bases and J by 10 bases, with 17 bases left in between. The CDR3 region has the DNA TGTGCCAGCAGTTCCTCGGTCGGACTCTCGGAGCAGTTCTTC. This sequence encodes CASSSSVGLSEQFF.

V gene TRBV5-1 combines with J gene TRBJ2-3, with 11 bases identical to TRBD2. Looked up from germline, CDR1 is SGHRS and CDR2 is YFSETQ. Germline trimming cut 4 bases from V and 3 bases from J; bases unmatched to any gene: 7. The CDR3 sequence is 16 residues long. CDR3 sequence: CASSLLSGGATDTQYF. CDR3 bases: TGCGCCAGCAGCCTGCTTAGCGGGGGGGCAACAGATACGCAGTATTTT.

This chain joins TRBV5-1 and TRBJ1-1, with D perhaps matching TRBD1 (5 bases). V was pared by 1 base and J by 3 bases, with 10 bases between. In germline, CDR1 is SGHRS, CDR2 YFSETQ. The CDR3 runs to 14 residues. The DNA of the CDR3 is TGCGCCAGCAGCTTGATTTCGGGGGACACTGAAGCTTTCTTT. As protein: CASSLISGDTEAFF.

This clone appeared a single time. J is TRBJ2-2 and V is TRBV12-3 or TRBV12-4, with D hard to call. This CDR3 spans 12 amino acids. The V end lost 8 bases, the J end lost 1 base, and 5 bases lay between the germline ends. The CDR3 sequence is CASPRNTGELFF. The CDR3, as DNA: TGTGCCAGCCCGAGGAACACCGGGGAGCTGTTTTTT.

The rearrangement links TRBV19 to TRBJ1-4; 7 bases align to TRBD1. CDR1 is LNHDA, CDR2 SQIVND, per germline (reference sequence). The CDR3 totals 13 residues. Losses at the gene ends were 7 bases for V and 8 bases for J; bases not matched to a gene: 7. The CDR3 spells CASTRGQSEKLFF. Here the CDR3 DNA reads TGTGCCAGTACTAGGGGGCAGTCGGAAAAACTGTTTTTT.

This chain joins TRBV7-3 and TRBJ1-1, with TRBD1 as a possible D gene (6 bases). The V end was cut by 0 bases, the J end by 0 bases, with 14 bases between. CDR3 size: 17 residues. Germline V CDR1 and CDR2: SGHTA, FQGTGA. CDR3 nucleotides: TGTGCCAGCAGCTTAACTTGGACAGCCGTCATGAACACTGAAGCTTTCTTT. Amino acids: CASSLTWTAVMNTEAFF.

V usage is TRBV7-2 and J usage is TRBJ2-1, with 12 bases lining up with TRBD2. Germline V gene sequence: CDR1 SGHTA, CDR2 FQGNSA. J was trimmed by 6 bases and V by 5 bases; bases with no gene match: 2. The CDR3 sequence is 14 residues long. The CDR3 sequence: CASSRLAGVNEQFF. The CDR3 DNA reads TGTGCCAGCAGCAGACTAGCGGGAGTCAATGAGCAGTTCTTC.

V usage is TRBV29-1 and J usage is TRBJ2-7, with 11 bases identical to TRBD2. The CDR3 length is 13 residues. Germline CDR1 is SQVTM and CDR2 is ANQGSEA. V was pared by 5 bases and J by 7 bases, with 7 bases of the junction left unmatched. CDR3 protein: CSVPLAGGFEQYF. For the CDR3, the DNA is TGCAGCGTTCCCCTAGCGGGAGGATTTGAGCAGTACTTC.

The gene calls are TRBV7-2 and TRBJ2-3, with 8 positions matching TRBD1. The CDR3 is 16 amino acids. Trimming removed 5 bases from V and 6 bases from J; junction bases left unmatched: 13. In germline, CDR1 is SGHTA, CDR2 FQGNSA. The CDR3 nucleotides are TGTGCCAGCAGCCCCCCCCGGACAGGGACAGACGATACGCAGTATTTT. It yields the protein CASSPPRTGTDDTQYF.

The V and J genes are TRBV10-3 and TRBJ1-2; TRBD1 matches 9 bases. Losses at the gene ends were 4 bases for V and 2 bases for J; bases not matched to a gene: 8. The CDR3 runs 16 residues. CDR1 is ENHRY, CDR2 SYGVKD, per germline. CDR3 sequence reads: CAISASGTGLNYGYTF. CDR3 nucleotides: TGTGCCATCAGTGCTTCCGGGACAGGGCTAAACTATGGCTACACCTTC.

A single count supports this clone. This chain uses TRBV10-3 with TRBJ1-5, with D maybe TRBD1 (6 bases). CDR1 and CDR2 (germline): ENHRY, SYGVKD. CDR3 size: 11 residues. V lost 10 bases and J 6 bases, leaving 10 bases between the germline ends. CDR3 in amino acids: CATGASQPQHF. The CDR3 nucleotides are TGTGCCACAGGGGCCAGTCAGCCCCAGCATTTT.